A selection of T cell receptor beta chains follows, all from one sample in a study of blood T cell repertoires in COVID-19. Only in-frame clones appear in the TCRdb table, and some are missing; sequencing was by immunoSEQ multiplex PCR. Here the sample spans about 64,000 clones, 65% to 90% being singletons. Sample: peripheral blood. The receptors here all came from a woman aged 60 to 75 with acute or convalescent COVID-19. The conserved cysteine and the conserved F or W are not part of the CDR3 here. A D gene is named only where the DNA matches it firmly.

j_call: TRBJ1-4
d_call: NA
v_call: TRBV3-1/TRBV3-2
cdr3_aa: ASSRSGATNEKLF

j_call: TRBJ1-1
d_call: NA
v_call: TRBV27
cdr3_aa: ASSLLRFTEAF

j_call: TRBJ1-5
d_call: NA
v_call: TRBV6-2/TRBV6-3
cdr3_aa: ASSSTESQPQH

j_call: TRBJ1-2
d_call: TRBD1
v_call: TRBV5-1
cdr3_aa: ASSPPSGGGYT

j_call: TRBJ1-6
d_call: NA
v_call: TRBV7-3
cdr3_aa: ASSLTGGAVYNSPLH

j_call: TRBJ1-5
d_call: NA
v_call: TRBV30
cdr3_aa: AWLEPQH

j_call: TRBJ2-3
d_call: TRBD2
v_call: TRBV7-9
cdr3_aa: ASSLLAGTTDTQY

j_call: TRBJ1-1
d_call: NA
v_call: TRBV7-3
cdr3_aa: ASSLRREAF

j_call: TRBJ1-1
d_call: NA
v_call: TRBV9
cdr3_aa: ASSPYGGLGTEAF

j_call: TRBJ1-1
d_call: NA
v_call: TRBV18
cdr3_aa: ASSPPLAMNTEAF

j_call: TRBJ1-1
d_call: NA
v_call: TRBV18
cdr3_aa: ASSPPSTGNTEAF

j_call: TRBJ2-5
d_call: NA
v_call: TRBV13
cdr3_aa: ASSSRDTRFEETQY

j_call: TRBJ2-3
d_call: TRBD2
v_call: TRBV9
cdr3_aa: ASSFGTTKQTDTQY

j_call: TRBJ2-7
d_call: NA
v_call: TRBV5-1
cdr3_aa: ASSLTTSGPSSSYEQY

j_call: TRBJ2-2
d_call: NA
v_call: TRBV10-3
cdr3_aa: AVSGGAQTGELF

j_call: TRBJ1-3
d_call: NA
v_call: TRBV15
cdr3_aa: ATSSSGNTIY

j_call: TRBJ2-3
d_call: TRBD2
v_call: TRBV18
cdr3_aa: ASSRLRLAGGITDTQY

j_call: TRBJ2-2
d_call: NA
v_call: TRBV5-1
cdr3_aa: ASSGGTNTGELF

j_call: TRBJ1-1
d_call: NA
v_call: TRBV19
cdr3_aa: ASSLRGGRNTEAF

j_call: TRBJ1-6
d_call: NA
v_call: TRBV2
cdr3_aa: ASSPEGGVASPLH

j_call: TRBJ2-2
d_call: NA
v_call: TRBV7-3
cdr3_aa: ASSPLWPTGSGELF

j_call: TRBJ1-1
d_call: TRBD1
v_call: TRBV6-5
cdr3_aa: AEGRDSYAEAF

j_call: TRBJ1-5
d_call: TRBD1
v_call: TRBV7-8
cdr3_aa: ASSRGDSDQPQH

j_call: TRBJ1-4
d_call: NA
v_call: TRBV24-1
cdr3_aa: ATSRAGTNEKLF

j_call: TRBJ1-5
d_call: NA
v_call: TRBV18
cdr3_aa: ASSPDSSPNQPQH

j_call: TRBJ1-1
d_call: NA
v_call: TRBV5-1
cdr3_aa: ASRQGSVPEAF

j_call: TRBJ1-1
d_call: NA
v_call: TRBV29-1
cdr3_aa: ATGRGTEAF

j_call: TRBJ2-6
d_call: NA
v_call: TRBV3-1/TRBV3-2
cdr3_aa: ASSRSAGSGANVLT

j_call: TRBJ2-7
d_call: NA
v_call: TRBV7-9
cdr3_aa: ASSPTGYEQY

j_call: TRBJ1-4
d_call: TRBD1
v_call: TRBV10-2
cdr3_aa: ASADLGRGYEKLF

j_call: TRBJ1-3
d_call: NA
v_call: TRBV18
cdr3_aa: ASSPAGAYSGNTIY

j_call: TRBJ1-5
d_call: NA
v_call: TRBV4-1
cdr3_aa: ASSLIPGSNQPQH

j_call: TRBJ1-2
d_call: TRBD1
v_call: TRBV2
cdr3_aa: ASTQGQILAH

j_call: TRBJ2-2
d_call: NA
v_call: TRBV4-2
cdr3_aa: ASSQDQQVTGELF

j_call: TRBJ2-7
d_call: NA
v_call: TRBV11-2
cdr3_aa: ASSLEQAGSYEQY

j_call: TRBJ1-2
d_call: TRBD1
v_call: TRBV11-2
cdr3_aa: ASSDGGRGSLAYT

j_call: TRBJ2-7
d_call: TRBD1
v_call: TRBV7-8
cdr3_aa: ASSHSDRGPSYEQY

j_call: TRBJ2-3
d_call: TRBD2
v_call: TRBV4-1
cdr3_aa: ASSQVGGGTDTQY

j_call: TRBJ2-7
d_call: TRBD1
v_call: TRBV6-5
cdr3_aa: ASDRDRGYEQY

j_call: TRBJ2-5
d_call: NA
v_call: TRBV5-4
cdr3_aa: ASRFEVGASETQY